What follows is one T cell receptor (beta chain) and its context. Antigen: not known. These data are taken from a study of shared clonotypes between healthy human individuals. Study summary: CD4 naive and CD4 memory each took three plates per donor, while CD8 naive took two and CD8 memory one. The study, taken as a whole, reports: For sorted subsets, rarefaction showed incomplete sequencing despite large depth.

The CDR3 length is 15 residues. The germline gives CDR1 MDHEN, CDR2 SYDVKM. Trimming took off 2 bases at V and 4 bases at J, with 15 bases between the two ends. In the CD4+ fraction, cells were divided into CD45RA+ naive and CD45RA-negative memory subsets. Assay used: immunoSEQ multiplex PCR; TCRdb lists only in-frame clones, some missing. This table holds fewer than 3 million clones, 85% to 95% found once. The J gene is TRBJ2-7, the V gene TRBV28; D remains ambiguous. The specimen sequenced was naive CD4+ T cells from PBMCs. Subset indicated: CD45RA+ positively selected. The clonotype originates from a man aged 18 to 30 in good health. Some clones in this sample may be carry-over from other donors' samples. The CDR3 spells CASSLRPGPVYEQYF. CDR3 sequence (DNA): TGTGCCAGCAGTTTAAGACCCGGTCCAGTTTACGAGCAGTACTTC. The whole variable domain, remainder taken from reference TRBV28 and TRBJ2-7, is DVKVTQSSRYLVKRTGEKVFLECVQDMDHENMFWYRQDPGLGLRLIYFSYDVKMKEKGDIPEGYSVSREKKERFSLILESASTNQTSMYLCASSLRPGPVYEQYFGPGTRLTVT.